This TCR beta chain was captured by sequencing in a study of blood T cell repertoires in COVID-19. CDR1 and CDR2 (germline): MNHEY, SVGEGT. V lost 5 bases, J lost 7 bases, and 12 bases lay in between. CDR3 size: 13 residues. The table came from immunoSEQ multiplex PCR; TCRdb's copy has only in-frame clones and leaves some out. Among some 90,000 clones, about 85% were seen once, and the ten largest hold 4% to 5.5%. This TCR derives from a man aged 55-75 years with acute or convalescent COVID-19. The chain has TRBV6-2 or TRBV6-3 and TRBJ1-5, with D perhaps matching TRBD1 (6 bases). Sequences were obtained from peripheral blood. Here the CDR3 reads CASSDRRYQPQHF. CDR3 sequence (DNA): TGTGCCAGCAGTGACAGGAGGTACCAGCCCCAGCATTTT.